What follows is one T cell receptor beta chain and its context. The data are from a study of blood T cell repertoires in COVID-19. Germline CDR1 reads MNHEY; CDR2 reads SVGAGI. The V gene end was trimmed by 8 bases and the J gene end by 4 bases; junction bases not matched to a gene: 11. The CDR3 has 15 residues. In the authors' workflow: Nucleated cell number was recorded as an estimate derived from reference gene primer amplification. Profiled with immunoSEQ multiplex PCR; TCRdb holds only in-frame clones, not every one. For V, J and clone size, that table is used; D and trimming come from the DNA. The sample lists around 30,000 clones, roughly 82% occurring once.

Sequences were obtained from peripheral blood. The clonotype was recovered from a human donor in a cohort sampled during active COVID-19. The J gene is TRBJ1-1, the V gene TRBV6-5, with 9 bases fitting TRBD1. CDR3 in DNA: TGTGCCAGCTTCTACAGGGGGCTTGGGGGCACTGAAGCTTTCTTT. This encodes CASFYRGLGGTEAFF.